This entry lists 8 T cell receptor beta chains sequenced from one sample in a study of blood T cell repertoires in COVID-19. Sequencing was performed with immunoSEQ multiplex PCR; in TCRdb, only in-frame clones are kept and a portion is missing. The repertoire has about 240,000 clones, approximately 78% of them found once; the top ten carry around an eighth. The material sequenced was peripheral blood. Source of these receptors: a woman aged 55-69 years with active or convalescent COVID-19.

The rearrangement uses TRBV7-6 and TRBJ1-4, with D perhaps matching TRBD1 (6 bases). CDR3 length equals 15 residues. V lost 8 bases to trimming and J lost 2 bases, with 15 bases between them. Germline CDR1 reads SGHVS; CDR2 reads FNYEAQ. CDR3 nucleotides: TGTGCCAGCGCGGAGAGGGGGGGTACTAATGAAAAACTGTTTTTT. It encodes CASAERGGTNEKLFF.

The chain couples TRBV9 to TRBJ2-3, with 9 bases fitting TRBD1. The CDR3 consists of 14 residues. The V segment lost 3 bases and the J segment 4 bases; nucleotides outside the gene matches: 3. The germline CDR1 and CDR2 sequences are SGDLS and YYNGEE. Here the CDR3 reads CASSARQGADTQYF. The DNA of the CDR3 is TGTGCCAGCAGCGCAAGACAGGGGGCAGATACGCAGTATTTT.

This clone appeared a single time. CDR3 nucleotides: TGTGCCAGCAGCATTTCTAGCGGGGGGGCAGATACGCAGTATTTT. Residues: CASSISSGGADTQYF. V is TRBV7-3 and J is TRBJ2-3; 12 positions agree with TRBD2. This CDR3 spans 15 amino acids. Germline V CDR1 and CDR2: SGHTA, FQGTGA. Trimming cost V 5 bases and J 4 bases; bases outside gene matches: 4.

The chain couples TRBV4-3 to TRBJ1-2; D gene ambiguous. Trimming took 0 bases from V and 5 from J, leaving 10 bases between them. From germline, CDR1 is LGHNA and CDR2 YSLEER. This CDR3 has 14 amino acids. The CDR3 region has the DNA TGCGCCAGCAGCCAAGAACGTGGAGGGTATGGCTACACCTTC. Protein product: CASSQERGGYGYTF.

The rearrangement links TRBV2 to TRBJ1-2; possibly TRBD1 for D (6 bases). Germline V gene lookup returns CDR1 SNHLY and CDR2 FYNNEI. V shed 2 bases and J shed 0 bases, with 16 bases lying between them. The CDR3 spans 17 residues. In DNA form, the CDR3 reads TGTGCCAGCAGTGAAAGCGACAGGTTTTCAACTAACTATGGCTACACCTTC. Amino acids: CASSESDRFSTNYGYTF. The full variable domain, its missing parts supplied by reference TRBV2 and TRBJ1-2, is EPEVTQTPSHQVTQMGQEVILRCVPISNHLYFYWYRQILGQKVEFLVSFYNNEISEKSEIFDDQFSVERPDGSNFTLKIRSTKLEDSAMYFCASSESDRFSTNYGYTFGSGTRLTVV.

The chain is built from TRBV5-1 and TRBJ1-1; possible D gene TRBD1, 6 bases. V shed 1 base and J shed 0 bases, with 13 bases lying between them. The CDR3 sequence is 16 residues long. Per germline, CDR1 SGHRS and CDR2 YFSETQ. The CDR3 protein is CASSLQGMRMNTEAFF. The DNA of the CDR3 is TGCGCCAGCAGCTTGCAGGGGATGCGGATGAACACTGAAGCTTTCTTT.

The chain is built from TRBV5-1 and TRBJ1-3; the match to TRBD1 covers 7 bases. CDR1 and CDR2 from the germline V gene are SGHRS and YFSETQ. This CDR3 has 15 residues. Trimming removed 2 bases from V and 2 bases from J; junction bases left unmatched: 4. CDR3 loop: CASSFTGDPGNTIYF. The CDR3 DNA is TGCGCCAGCAGCTTTACAGGGGACCCTGGAAACACCATATATTTT.

The chain joins TRBV7-6 to TRBJ2-3, with 10 bases identical to TRBD2. Germline CDR1 reads SGHVS; CDR2 reads FNYEAQ. The CDR3 is 15 residues long. The trim removed 5 bases at V and 5 bases at J, leaving 7 bases unmatched. DNA of the CDR3: TGTGCCAGCAGCCAAGCGGGGGGGCCGGGAGATACGCAGTATTTT. Its translation is CASSQAGGPGDTQYF. The full variable domain, its missing parts supplied by reference TRBV7-6 and TRBJ2-3, is GAGVSQSPRYKVTKRGQDVALRCDPISGHVSLYWYRQALGQGPEFLTYFNYEAQQDKSGLPNDRFSAERPEGSISTLTIQRTEQRDSAMYRCASSQAGGPGDTQYFGPGTRLTVL.